This passage covers 30 T cell receptor beta chains from one sample sequenced in a study of identical twins. Each CDR3 protein gets one entry after TCRdb re-called the 5' RACE reads with MiXCR. Here the sample spans around 490,000 distinct CDR3 sequences, approximately 16% being singletons. These same data were also listed under a study on yellow fever vaccine responses in identical twins.

What was sequenced was CD4+ T cells sorted from blood. The receptors stem from a woman between 18 and 29 years old in good health.

This sequence joins TRBV10-3 and TRBJ1-1; D call uncertain. The V and J ends lost 7 bases and 1 base respectively, with 10 bases between them. CDR3 length equals 13 residues. Germline-derived CDR1 and CDR2 are ENHRY and SYGVKD. CDR3 coding DNA: TGTGCCATCAAGACTCCCGAGAACACTGAAGCTTTCTTT. Protein: CAIKTPENTEAFF.

This clonotype was detected only a few times. The chain recombines TRBV20-1 with TRBJ1-1; D not resolved. Germline values: CDR1 DFQATT, CDR2 SNEGSKA (reference sequence). CDR3 length: 11 residues. V shed 5 bases and J shed 1 base, with 5 bases lying between them. CDR3 bases: TGCAGTGCTGAGAAGAACACTGAAGCTTTCTTT. Protein sequence: CSAEKNTEAFF.

The table lists this clonotype with a few counts. This rearrangement joins TRBV11-2 to TRBJ1-4, with 8 positions matching TRBD1. V lost 5 bases to trimming and J lost 8 bases; unmatched junction nucleotides: 10. This CDR3 region has 15 residues. CDR1 and CDR2 from the germline V gene are SGHAT and FQNNGV. CDR3 region: CASSPRTGSEEKLFF. The CDR3 DNA is TGTGCCAGCAGCCCCCGGACAGGGTCGGAAGAAAAACTGTTTTTT.

This clonotype was observed a handful of times. The V and J genes are TRBV2 and TRBJ1-3; D perhaps matches TRBD1 (6 bases). The CDR3 length is 14 residues. Germline CDR1 is SNHLY and CDR2 is FYNNEI. V shed 6 bases and J shed 4 bases, with 13 bases lying between them. The DNA of the CDR3 is TGTGCCAGCAGGATGACAGGAGCCGGAAACACCATATATTTT. This gives the protein CASRMTGAGNTIYF.

The V call is TRBV12-3 or TRBV12-4, the J call TRBJ2-3, with D maybe TRBD2 (7 bases). V lost 6 bases and J 4 bases, leaving 14 bases between the germline ends. This CDR3 is built from 14 residues. This CDR3 reads CASRLGGAPDTQYF. The CDR3 region has the DNA TGTGCCAGCAGACTAGGGGGGGCCCCAGATACGCAGTATTTT.

The genes are TRBV28 and TRBJ2-1; 14 bases line up with TRBD2. Germline CDR1 and CDR2: MDHEN and SYDVKM. The CDR3 loop spans 18 amino acids. Trimming cost V 5 bases and J 2 bases; bases outside gene matches: 8. CDR3 loop: CASSPKGLAGGPYNEQFF. The CDR3 coding sequence is TGTGCCAGCAGTCCTAAAGGACTAGCGGGAGGACCCTACAATGAGCAGTTCTTC.

The V gene is TRBV6-5, the J gene TRBJ2-5; 8 nucleotides match TRBD2. Germline V gene lookup returns CDR1 MNHEY and CDR2 SVGAGI. The CDR3 has 12 amino acids. V trimming: 8 bases; J trimming: 7 bases; junction bases outside the gene matches: 6. CDR3 DNA: TGTGCCAGCTCGGTCCTAGCGGGGACCCAGTACTTC. Its translation: CASSVLAGTQYF.

The V and J genes are TRBV5-1 and TRBJ1-4; TRBD1 matches at 8 bases. This CDR3 is 15 amino acids long. The germline V gene has CDR1 SGHRS and CDR2 YFSETQ. J gave up 8 bases and V 4 bases, and 10 bases lay outside the gene matches. The CDR3 nucleotides are TGCGCCAGCAGCACCCAAGACAGGGGAAGAGAAAAACTGTTTTTT. Translating it yields CASSTQDRGREKLFF.

The gene calls are TRBV7-2 and TRBJ2-1; no firm D call. CDR3 length: 13 residues. Germline V gene sequence: CDR1 SGHTA, CDR2 FQGNSA. Trimming took 1 base from V and 7 from J, leaving 8 bases between them. The CDR3 spells CASSLVLGNEQFF. DNA for the CDR3: TGTGCCAGCAGCTTAGTTTTAGGAAATGAGCAGTTCTTC.

This clonotype was detected only a few times. The V call is TRBV7-9, the J call TRBJ2-7, with D unresolved. The germline V and J ends were trimmed by 9 bases and 0 bases, with 15 bases remaining between them. Germline V gene sequence: CDR1 SEHNR, CDR2 FQNEAQ (reference sequence). CDR3 length equals 14 residues. CDR3 amino acids: CASNKSPTSYEQYF. CDR3 in DNA: TGTGCCAGTAATAAGTCCCCGACCTCCTACGAGCAGTACTTC.

This clonotype was recorded a few times. The chain is built from TRBV28 and TRBJ2-1; D gene uncertain. The germline V gene encodes CDR1 MDHEN and CDR2 SYDVKM. Trimming pared 8 bases from V and 9 bases from J, leaving 11 bases between. The CDR3 length is 11 residues. The CDR3 sequence is CASGRLGEQFF. The CDR3 coding sequence is TGTGCCAGCGGCCGCTTAGGTGAGCAGTTCTTC.

V is TRBV3-1 and J is TRBJ2-3, with TRBD1 matching 9 bases. This CDR3 has 15 residues. Germline lookup yields CDR1 LGHDT and CDR2 YNNKEL (reference sequence). The V gene end was trimmed by 2 bases and the J gene end by 2 bases; junction bases not matched to a gene: 2. In DNA form, the CDR3 reads TGTGCCAGCAGCCAATGGGACAGGGCCACAGATACGCAGTATTTT. It codes for CASSQWDRATDTQYF.

The chain uses TRBV28 and TRBJ2-7; tentatively, D is TRBD1 (6 bases). Trimming left V 6 bases short and J 0 bases short, with 18 bases between. The CDR3 totals 16 residues. The germline V gene encodes CDR1 MDHEN and CDR2 SYDVKM. CDR3 sequence (DNA): TGTGCCAGCAGGGGAACGGGACATTTAAGCTCCTACGAGCAGTACGTC. It encodes CASRGTGHLSSYEQYV.

The rearrangement joins TRBV28 to TRBJ2-7; tentative D call: TRBD1 (5 bases). Germline V CDR1 and CDR2: MDHEN, SYDVKM. The germline V and J ends were trimmed by 7 bases and 2 bases, with 15 bases remaining between them. The CDR3 runs to 14 residues. The CDR3 bases are TGTGCCAGCACCGACAGCCGATTACCCTACGAGCAGTACTTC. As protein: CASTDSRLPYEQYF.

The CDR3 is CASSSSTARSYEQYF. The DNA of the CDR3 is TGTGCCAGCAGTTCCTCCACAGCGCGCTCCTACGAGCAGTACTTC. The chain has TRBV28 and TRBJ2-7; D unclear. CDR1 is MDHEN, CDR2 SYDVKM, per germline. The CDR3 loop spans 15 amino acids. The V end lost 4 bases, the J end lost 0 bases, and 13 bases lay between the germline ends.

V and J are TRBV4-1 and TRBJ2-1, with 9 bases lining up with TRBD2. The junction had 4 bases not matched to a gene; V was cut back by 1 base and J by 0 bases. The CDR3 length is 17 residues. The germline V gene has CDR1 MGHRA and CDR2 YSYEKL. CDR3 sequence reads: CASSQVVAGASYNEQFF. CDR3 nucleotide sequence: TGCGCCAGCAGCCAAGTGGTAGCGGGGGCCTCCTACAATGAGCAGTTCTTC.

The chain combines TRBV7-3 with TRBJ2-5; the D gene is possibly TRBD2 (5 bases). In germline, CDR1 is SGHTA, CDR2 FQGTGA. This CDR3 contains 14 residues. Trimming left V 1 base short and J 5 bases short, with 11 bases between. The CDR3 DNA sequence: TGTGCCAGCAGCTTAATCGGGGATGGGGAGACCCAGTACTTC. Protein sequence: CASSLIGDGETQYF.

This clonotype has only a few counts. This chain links TRBV7-8 with TRBJ2-4; D is perhaps TRBD1 (6 bases). This CDR3 has 15 amino acids. CDR1 and CDR2 from the germline V gene are SGHVS and FQNEAQ. Trimming took off 4 bases at V and 0 bases at J, with 10 bases between the two ends. CDR3: CASSSGDLAKNIQYF. CDR3 sequence (DNA): TGTGCCAGCAGCTCAGGGGATCTAGCCAAAAACATTCAGTACTTC.

Only a few counts were recorded for this clonotype. This sequence joins TRBV4-1 and TRBJ2-7, with TRBD2 identical over 12 bases. V was clipped by 3 bases and J by 0 bases; unmatched bases: 12. The CDR3 sequence is 19 residues long. Germline CDR1 MGHRA, CDR2 YSYEKL. CDR3 loop: CASSQVGLAGSRSSYEQYF. The CDR3 DNA sequence: TGCGCCAGCAGCCAGGTTGGACTAGCGGGATCCCGAAGCTCCTACGAGCAGTACTTC.

The chain recombines TRBV5-1 with TRBJ1-5; D remains ambiguous. This CDR3 region has 14 residues. The V gene's germline CDR1 is SGHRS and CDR2 YFSETQ. The V end lost 0 bases, the J end lost 5 bases, and 9 bases lay between the germline ends. CDR3 region: CASSLDGFDQPQHF. CDR3 in DNA: TGCGCCAGCAGCTTGGATGGGTTTGATCAGCCCCAGCATTTT.

V and J are TRBV28 and TRBJ1-1, with D unresolved. Germline CDR1 MDHEN, CDR2 SYDVKM. The V end was cut by 4 bases, the J end by 1 base, with 10 bases between. The CDR3 extends over 14 amino acids. This CDR3 reads CASSSGSPNTEAFF. The CDR3 DNA is TGTGCCAGCAGTTCGGGCAGCCCGAACACTGAAGCTTTCTTT.

The V and J genes are TRBV12-3 or TRBV12-4 and TRBJ2-2; TRBD2 aligns across 10 bases. Unmatched junction bases numbered 7, after V lost 4 bases and J lost 5 bases. This CDR3 spans 16 amino acids. The CDR3 nucleotides are TGTGCCAGCAGTTCAATCCTGACTAGCGGGACCGGGGAGCTGTTTTTT. Translation: CASSSILTSGTGELFF.

V and J are TRBV18 and TRBJ1-4; D is uncertain. Per germline, CDR1 KGHSH and CDR2 LQKENI. The CDR3 spans 13 residues. V was trimmed by 6 bases and J by 5 bases, leaving 10 bases between them. The CDR3 DNA reads TGTGCCAGCTCGCAGACGGGGAATGAAAAACTGTTTTTT. Translation gives CASSQTGNEKLFF.

Many counts were recorded for this clonotype. This chain connects TRBV12-3 or TRBV12-4 to TRBJ1-2, with a weak D call TRBD1 (5 bases). This CDR3 is 14 amino acids long. V shed 6 bases and J shed 4 bases, with 15 bases lying between them. The CDR3 loop is CASSDPGHFYGYTF. DNA for the CDR3: TGTGCCAGCAGCGACCCAGGACACTTCTATGGCTACACCTTC.

This clonotype was seen only a few times. The rearrangement joins TRBV10-2 to TRBJ1-5; D is unclear. The CDR3 has 13 amino acids. Trimming left V 4 bases short and J 3 bases short, with 7 bases between. In germline, CDR1 is WSHSY, CDR2 SAAADI. The CDR3 here is CASSVGVNQPQHF. In DNA form, the CDR3 reads TGCGCCAGCAGTGTCGGGGTCAATCAGCCCCAGCATTTT.

The chain is built from TRBV3-1 and TRBJ2-3, with D uncertain. Germline V gene sequence: CDR1 LGHDT, CDR2 YNNKEL (reference sequence). V was trimmed by 2 bases and J by 1 base, leaving 13 bases between them. This CDR3 is built from 16 residues. In nucleotides, the CDR3 is TGTGCCAGCAGCCAATTTCAGGTATCGGGCACAGATACGCAGTATTTT. This gives the protein CASSQFQVSGTDTQYF.

This clonotype was observed a few times. This rearrangement joins TRBV24-1 to TRBJ2-1, with no clear D. Germline values: CDR1 KGHDR, CDR2 SFDVKD. V dropped 1 base and J dropped 4 bases, with 7 bases sitting between them. This CDR3 comprises 14 residues. CDR3 DNA sequence: TGTGCCACCAGTGATTTCCCCAAGTACAATGAGCAGTTCTTC. It encodes CATSDFPKYNEQFF.

This clonotype was observed a handful of times. V usage is TRBV20-1 and J usage is TRBJ2-1; 8 bases agree with TRBD2. CDR3 size: 13 residues. Germline CDR1 is DFQATT and CDR2 is SNEGSKA (reference sequence). V shed 4 bases and J 5 bases; nucleotides not matched to a gene: 4. The CDR3 sequence is CSAKAGVDNEQFF. The CDR3 DNA reads as TGCAGTGCTAAAGCGGGAGTCGACAATGAGCAGTTCTTC.

The chain links TRBV5-5 to TRBJ2-1, with 7 positions matching TRBD2. Germline values: CDR1 SGHKS, CDR2 YYEKEE (reference sequence). The V gene end was trimmed by 0 bases and the J gene end by 4 bases; junction bases not matched to a gene: 7. There are 16 residues in the CDR3. The CDR3 bases are TGTGCCAGCAGCTTGGGGGTGGCTAGCGGATACAATGAGCAGTTCTTC. This encodes CASSLGVASGYNEQFF.

This chain joins TRBV4-1 and TRBJ2-1; 7 nucleotides line up with TRBD1. Germline assignment: CDR1 MGHRA and CDR2 YSYEKL. The ends lost 0 bases at V and 4 bases at J; junction bases unmatched: 3. The CDR3 contains 15 residues. The CDR3, as DNA: TGCGCCAGCAGCCAAGATAAGACAGGGTACAATGAGCAGTTCTTC. Amino acid sequence: CASSQDKTGYNEQFF.